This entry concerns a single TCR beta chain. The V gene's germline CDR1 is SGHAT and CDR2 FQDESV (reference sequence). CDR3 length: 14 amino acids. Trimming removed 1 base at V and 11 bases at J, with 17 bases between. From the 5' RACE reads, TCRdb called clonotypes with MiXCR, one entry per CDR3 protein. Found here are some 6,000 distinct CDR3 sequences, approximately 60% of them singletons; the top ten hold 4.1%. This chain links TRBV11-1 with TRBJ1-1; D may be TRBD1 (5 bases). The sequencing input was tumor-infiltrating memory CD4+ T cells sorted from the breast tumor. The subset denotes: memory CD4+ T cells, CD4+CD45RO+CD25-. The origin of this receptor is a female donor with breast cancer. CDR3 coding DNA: TGTGCCAGCAGCTTAGGTAGGGACGAGGCCGCGGCTTTCTTT. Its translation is CASSLGRDEAAAFF.